This TCR beta chain was sequenced in a study of graft-versus-host responses after intestinal transplantation. Study summary: Transplant recipients had multivisceral, liver-intestinal, or isolated intestinal grafts. Study outcomes and limitations: The recipient marrow held GvH clones, and some of them showed up first in ileum or blood. HvG clone declines early post-transplant were associated with peak circulating GvH levels.

This CDR3 region has 14 residues. Germline-derived CDR1 and CDR2 are SNHLY and FYNNEI. The trim removed 8 bases at V and 0 bases at J, leaving 1 base unmatched. A single count supports this clone. The antigen is not known. Some clones are missing from TCRdb's copy, which holds only in-frame ones; the method was immunoSEQ multiplex PCR. Of tens of thousands of clones in the sample, around 96% were seen once. V gene TRBV2 combines with J gene TRBJ2-3; 11 bases fit TRBD2. The material was unstimulated CD8+ T cells sorted from spleen or lymph node cells, obtained before transplant. This TCR came from a human donor who was the organ donor for an intestinal transplant. The CDR3 sequence: CASLAGGSTDTQYF. The CDR3 DNA follows: TGTGCCAGCTTAGCGGGGGGGAGCACAGATACGCAGTATTTT.